Below, 15 T cell receptor beta chains from the same sample are listed, as sequenced in a study of blood T cell repertoires in COVID-19. Produced via immunoSEQ multiplex PCR; TCRdb's table is partial and in-frame only. The sample carries a few hundred thousand clones, almost 85% recorded once. Sequencing used peripheral blood. The origin of the receptors is a man in his fifties with active or convalescent COVID-19.

A note on this clone: Its ends do not fully match the called genes, so a read error is possible. The chain uses TRBV5-5 and TRBJ2-3; 7 bases map to TRBD1. The germline CDR1 and CDR2 sequences are SGHKS and YYEKEE (reference sequence). CDR3 size: 15 residues. The CDR3 DNA is TGTGCCAGCAGTTTGGACAGGCTCCGCACAGATACGCAGTATTTT. It encodes CASSLDRLRTDTQYF.

The table lists this clone with a few counts. V gene TRBV30 combines with J gene TRBJ2-1; 8 bases fit TRBD1. Germline CDR1 and CDR2: GTSNPN and SVGIG (reference sequence). J was trimmed by 0 bases and V by 3 bases; bases with no gene match: 4. The CDR3 covers 15 residues. CDR3 sequence (DNA): TGTGCCTGGAGCCTACAGGGGGGCTCCTACAATGAGCAGTTCTTC. Its protein product is CAWSLQGGSYNEQFF. Full variable domain (rest looked up from reference TRBV30 and TRBJ2-1): SQTIHQWPATLVQPVGSPLSLECTVEGTSNPNLYWYRQAAGRGLQLLFYSVGIGQISSEVPQNLSASRPQDRQFILSSKKLLLSDSGFYLCAWSLQGGSYNEQFFGPGTRLTVL.

This chain connects TRBV4-1 to TRBJ1-4, with 7 nucleotides matching TRBD1. The CDR3 length is 17 residues. The V and J ends lost 0 bases and 10 bases, in that order; junction bases with no gene match: 14. Germline CDR1 reads MGHRA; CDR2 reads YSYEKL. The CDR3 is CASSQDVGGQAARKLFF. The CDR3 nucleotides read TGCGCCAGCAGCCAAGATGTGGGTGGACAGGCTGCGCGAAAACTGTTTTTT.

The chain employs TRBV7-9 and TRBJ2-6; D call uncertain. Germline lookup yields CDR1 SEHNR and CDR2 FQNEAQ (reference sequence). The CDR3 runs 15 residues. Between the trimmed V and J ends, which lost 2 bases and 4 bases, there was a span of 9 bases. CDR3 in amino acids: CASSLFGSGANVLTF. CDR3 coding DNA: TGTGCCAGCAGCTTATTCGGGTCCGGGGCCAACGTCCTGACTTTC.

The chain links TRBV18 to TRBJ1-5; D is perhaps TRBD1 (6 bases). Germline CDR1 is KGHSH and CDR2 is LQKENI. CDR3 length: 13 residues. Deletions cut 9 bases from V and 6 bases from J, with 15 bases between. The CDR3 loop is CASSTGPGQPQHF. DNA for the CDR3: TGTGCCAGTTCCACAGGGCCTGGTCAGCCCCAGCATTTT.

The rearrangement links TRBV29-1 to TRBJ1-2; possible D gene TRBD1, 6 bases. Germline CDR1 SQVTM, CDR2 ANQGSEA. Trimming took off 7 bases at V and 8 bases at J, with 23 bases between the two ends. The CDR3 loop spans 14 amino acids. This CDR3 reads CSAHGGPGFEGYTF. In DNA, the CDR3 is TGCAGCGCTCACGGGGGGCCAGGGTTTGAAGGCTACACCTTC. The full variable domain, rest sourced from reference TRBV29-1 and TRBJ1-2, is SAVISQKPSRDICQRGTSLTIQCQVDSQVTMMFWYRQQPGQSLTLIATANQGSEATYESGFVIDKFPISRPNLTFSTLTVSNMSPEDSSIYLCSAHGGPGFEGYTFGSGTRLTVV.

This clone was seen at least ten times. This rearrangement joins TRBV5-6 to TRBJ2-7, with TRBD1 as a possible D gene (6 bases). The CDR3 spans 12 residues. V was cut by 2 bases and J by 10 bases, with 13 bases left in between. Germline V gene sequence: CDR1 SGHDT, CDR2 YYEEEE. CDR3 in DNA: TGTGCCAGCAGCTTTGGACAGCGGATCCAGTACTTC. Its translation is CASSFGQRIQYF.

This chain connects TRBV7-9 to TRBJ2-3, with 7 bases lining up with TRBD2. Germline CDR1 is SEHNR and CDR2 is FQNEAQ (reference sequence). With V trimmed by 5 bases and J by 1 base, 6 bases remained unmatched. The CDR3 is made up of 15 amino acids. This chain's CDR3 is CASSPSSGRTDTQYF. DNA for the CDR3: TGTGCCAGCAGCCCTTCTAGCGGCCGCACAGATACGCAGTATTTT.

The chain joins TRBV3-1 (or the pseudogene TRBV3-2) to TRBJ2-7; 12 positions agree with TRBD2. CDR3 length: 15 amino acids. V lost 3 bases and J lost 0; bases outside the gene matches: 0. Germline V gene lookup returns CDR1 LGHDT and CDR2 YNNKEL (reference sequence). CDR3 amino acids: CASSQTSGGSYEQYF. CDR3 nucleotides: TGTGCCAGCAGCCAGACTAGCGGGGGCTCCTACGAGCAGTACTTC.

V is TRBV7-2 and J is TRBJ1-3, with TRBD1 identical over 9 bases. The trim removed 5 bases at V and 3 bases at J, leaving 5 bases unmatched. Germline V gene sequence: CDR1 SGHTA, CDR2 FQGNSA. CDR3 length: 15 amino acids. The CDR3 DNA is TGTGCCAGCAGCCCCAACAGGGGGCTTGGAAACACCATATATTTT. It specifies CASSPNRGLGNTIYF.

This clone occurred once. V and J are TRBV10-3 and TRBJ2-5; 7 bases are shared with TRBD2. Germline V lookup: CDR1 ENHRY, CDR2 SYGVKD. Losses at the gene ends were 4 bases for V and 0 bases for J; bases not matched to a gene: 8. The CDR3 is 16 amino acids. CDR3 residues: CAISVSRELYQETQYF. The CDR3 DNA reads as TGTGCCATCAGTGTATCGCGGGAGCTGTACCAAGAGACCCAGTACTTC.

The chain couples TRBV10-1 to TRBJ1-2, with D hard to call. Germline V gene sequence: CDR1 WNHNN, CDR2 SYGVQD (reference sequence). The CDR3 has 13 amino acids. Trimming took 2 bases from V and 7 from J, leaving 11 bases between them. CDR3 loop: CASSENRGFGYTF. In DNA, the CDR3 is TGCGCCAGCAGTGAGAATAGAGGGTTTGGCTACACCTTC.

The V and J genes are TRBV9 and TRBJ1-1; no definite D call. Trimming pared 4 bases from V and 4 bases from J, leaving 17 bases between. Germline V gene sequence: CDR1 SGDLS, CDR2 YYNGEE. CDR3 length: 15 residues. This CDR3 is CASSPPAGGSTEAFF. The CDR3 coding sequence is TGTGCCAGCAGCCCCCCCGCGGGAGGGAGCACTGAAGCTTTCTTT.

V and J are TRBV2 and TRBJ1-5; TRBD1 is a possible D gene (6 bases). CDR1 is SNHLY and CDR2 is FYNNEI in the germline V gene. V dropped 4 bases and J dropped 11 bases, with 12 bases sitting between them. The CDR3 extends over 12 amino acids. The CDR3 DNA is TGTGCCAGCAGTGTCGAGGGGGTGGCCCAGCATTTT. Translated: CASSVEGVAQHF.

This sequence joins TRBV19 and TRBJ2-5, with 12 bases that match TRBD2. The trim removed 3 bases at V and 5 bases at J, leaving 10 bases unmatched. Per the germline V gene, CDR1 is LNHDA and CDR2 is SQIVND (reference sequence). The CDR3 length is 17 residues. Written as DNA, the CDR3 is TGTGCCAGTAGTATCTCTTCTAGCGGGAGGGCCCGGGAGACCCAGTACTTC. Translated, it gives CASSISSSGRARETQYF.